The source of this TCR beta chain is a study of CD8 T cells in Susac syndrome. Study-level information: Blood was drawn from patients with Susac syndrome. At that point, they were therapy-naive, on corticosteroids, or on intravenous immunoglobulin alone.

Random hexamers were used to reverse transcribe roughly 0.45 to 1 ug of RNA. TCRdb itself ran the immunoSEQ multiplex PCR reads through MiXCR, one entry per CDR3 protein. The sample consists of about 210,000 distinct CDR3 sequences, 94% of them appearing once. The germline gives CDR1 SGHRS, CDR2 YFSETQ. V lost 5 bases, J lost 0 bases, and 15 bases lay in between. The CDR3 is 16 residues long. The sample taken for sequencing was CD4+ T cells from PBMCs. The receptor was derived from a human donor with Susac syndrome. V usage is TRBV5-1 and J usage is TRBJ2-1; either TRBD1 or TRBD2 may fit D (5 bases each). The CDR3 DNA is TGCGCCAGCAGTCGAGGGGCCCTCTCCTCCTACAATGAGCAGTTCTTC. Its protein product is CASSRGALSSYNEQFF.